Shown below are 24 T cell receptor beta chains from a single sample sequenced in a study of control samples from healthy donors and cancer patients. Sequencing used immunoSEQ multiplex PCR; TCRdb keeps in-frame clones, though not all of them. Here the sample spans 20,000 to 25,000 clones, more than 80% being singletons. Sequencing was carried out using PBMCs. All receptors come from a man aged 55 to 70 with head and neck cancer.

The gene calls are TRBV6-1 and TRBJ1-5, with 8 bases matching TRBD1. CDR3 length: 20 amino acids. Germline trimming cut 2 bases from V and 3 bases from J; bases unmatched to any gene: 18. The V gene's germline CDR1 is MNHNS and CDR2 SASEGT. The DNA of the CDR3 is TGTGCCAGCAGTGAATTCGGCCCCGGAGACAGGGGTCGCCTCAATCAGCCCCAGCATTTT. Residues: CASSEFGPGDRGRLNQPQHF.

The genes are TRBV7-2 and TRBJ1-5, with D tentatively TRBD1 (6 bases). The germline V and J ends were trimmed by 6 bases and 4 bases, with 16 bases remaining between them. The CDR3 totals 15 residues. Germline V gene data show CDR1 as SGHTA and CDR2 as FQGNSA. CDR3 residues: CASSLTGQSNQPQHF. Written as DNA, the CDR3 is TGTGCCAGCAGTCTAACAGGGCAGAGTAATCAGCCCCAGCATTTT.

A note on this clone: In the same sample, other DNA sequences code for this CDR3. The genes are TRBV11-1 and TRBJ2-5, with D maybe TRBD1 (6 bases). CDR1 is SGHAT, CDR2 FQDESV, per germline (reference sequence). Trimming pared 2 bases from V and 2 bases from J, leaving 12 bases between. This CDR3 contains 15 residues. The CDR3, as DNA: TGTGCCAGCAGCTTAATGGGGGCGACACAAGAGACCCAGTACTTC. Encoded protein: CASSLMGATQETQYF.

The count of this clone is one. This rearrangement joins TRBV14 to TRBJ1-2; D is ambiguous. Trimming left V 3 bases short and J 8 bases short, with 16 bases between. The CDR3 length is 14 residues. Germline CDR1 and CDR2: SGHDN and FVKESK. CDR3 residues: CASSQVELAKGYTF. The CDR3, as DNA: TGTGCCAGCAGCCAGGTGGAACTGGCGAAGGGCTACACCTTC.

The chain employs TRBV29-1 and TRBJ2-7; 10 bases align to TRBD2. V was pared by 4 bases and J by 6 bases, with 6 bases of the junction left unmatched. CDR1 and CDR2 from the germline V gene are SQVTM and ANQGSEA. The CDR3 sequence is 13 residues long. DNA for the CDR3: TGCAGCGTTGGAGAGAGCGGGAGGGCCGAGCAGTACTTC. Its translation: CSVGESGRAEQYF.

The table lists this clone with a count of one. The CDR3 DNA is TGTGCCAGCAGTCGGGACCACTATACGCAGTATTTT. As protein: CASSRDHYTQYF. V usage is TRBV7-2 and J usage is TRBJ2-3, with D possibly being TRBD1 or TRBD2 (5 bases each). Germline V lookup: CDR1 SGHTA, CDR2 FQGNSA. V was clipped by 6 bases and J by 7 bases, with 11 bases between them. The CDR3 is 12 amino acids.

The genes are TRBV30 and TRBJ2-3, with 7 bases lining up with TRBD2. The CDR3 loop spans 13 amino acids. Germline V gene data show CDR1 as GTSNPN and CDR2 as SVGIG (reference sequence). The ends lost 1 base at V and 3 bases at J; junction bases unmatched: 1. In DNA form, the CDR3 reads TGTGCCTGGAGTGGGGGGGGGACAGATACGCAGTATTTT. It is translated as CAWSGGGTDTQYF. The variable domain in full, completed from reference TRBV30 and TRBJ2-3, reads SQTIHQWPATLVQPVGSPLSLECTVEGTSNPNLYWYRQAAGRGLQLLFYSVGIGQISSEVPQNLSASRPQDRQFILSSKKLLLSDSGFYLCAWSGGGTDTQYFGPGTRLTVL.

V and J are TRBV11-2 and TRBJ2-1; possibly TRBD1 or TRBD2 for D (5 bases each). Germline V CDR1 and CDR2: SGHAT, FQNNGV. The CDR3 totals 16 residues. The V and J ends lost 1 base and 8 bases respectively, with 18 bases between them. The CDR3 region is CASSLGPGTVIDEQFF. The CDR3 region has the DNA TGTGCCAGCAGCTTAGGACCCGGGACGGTCATTGATGAGCAGTTCTTC. Filled out from reference TRBV11-2 and TRBJ2-1, the complete variable domain reads EAGVAQSPRYKIIEKRQSVAFWCNPISGHATLYWYQQILGQGPKLLIQFQNNGVVDDSQLPKDRFSAERLKGVDSTLKIQPAKLEDSAVYLCASSLGPGTVIDEQFFGPGTRLTVL.

The chain employs TRBV7-6 and TRBJ2-2; TRBD2 matches 8 bases. The CDR3 is made up of 15 amino acids. V was clipped by 1 base and J by 6 bases; unmatched bases: 4. Germline CDR1 SGHVS, CDR2 FNYEAQ. The CDR3 reads CASSLEGLGSGELFF. CDR3 bases: TGTGCCAGCAGCTTAGAGGGACTAGGGTCCGGGGAGCTGTTTTTT.

Regarding this clone: Sequence at one end of the junction differs from germline and may be a read error. The V and J genes are TRBV20-1 and TRBJ2-5; D may correspond to TRBD1 or TRBD2 (6 bases each). Germline loops: CDR1 DFQATT, CDR2 SNEGSKA (reference sequence). The CDR3 length is 11 residues. Here the CDR3 reads CSARGGETQYF. DNA of the CDR3: TGCAGTGCCAGAGGGGGGGAGACCCAGTACTTC.

V is TRBV5-1 and J is TRBJ1-2; D not resolved. With 0 bases removed from V and 4 bases from J, the gap between germline ends came to 7 bases. Germline V lookup: CDR1 SGHRS, CDR2 YFSETQ. This CDR3 has 13 residues. The CDR3 loop reads CASSLDRTYGYTF. CDR3 bases: TGCGCCAGCAGCTTGGACCGGACCTATGGCTACACCTTC.

This chain links TRBV6-6 with TRBJ1-2; D call uncertain. The CDR3 has 13 residues. Germline V gives CDR1 MNHNY, CDR2 SVGAGI (reference sequence). Trimming stripped 5 bases from V and 4 bases from J, with 11 bases between. Written as DNA, the CDR3 is TGTGCCAGCAGTCCCGCCGTTTTCTATGGCTACACCTTC. Protein: CASSPAVFYGYTF.

V and J are TRBV11-2 and TRBJ2-2; 7 nucleotides line up with TRBD1. Germline V gene lookup returns CDR1 SGHAT and CDR2 FQNNGV. Trimming cost V 4 bases and J 3 bases; bases outside gene matches: 5. This CDR3 is 15 amino acids long. The CDR3: CASSSPGTDTGELFF. Here the CDR3 DNA reads TGTGCCAGCAGCTCGCCCGGGACAGACACCGGGGAGCTGTTTTTT.

This sequence joins TRBV3-1 (or the pseudogene TRBV3-2) and TRBJ2-1, with D possibly being TRBD1 (7 bases). Germline V gives CDR1 LGHDT, CDR2 YNNKEL (reference sequence). CDR3 length equals 12 residues. The germline V and J ends were trimmed by 1 base and 16 bases, with 14 bases remaining between them. The CDR3 DNA reads as TGTGCCAGCAGCCAAGCGGGCAGGGGGGTCTTCTTC. This codes for CASSQAGRGVFF.

This rearrangement joins TRBV30 to TRBJ1-5; TRBD1 might be the D (6 bases). The germline V and J ends were trimmed by 5 bases and 4 bases, with 18 bases remaining between them. The CDR3 contains 15 residues. CDR1 and CDR2 from the germline V gene are GTSNPN and SVGIG (reference sequence). Here the CDR3 reads CAWDSKGVWNQPQHF. CDR3 nucleotide sequence: TGTGCCTGGGATTCTAAGGGGGTATGGAATCAGCCCCAGCATTTT.

This clone was found once. The chain couples TRBV11-2 to TRBJ2-1; D is tentatively TRBD1 or TRBD2 (5 bases each). The CDR3 is made up of 16 amino acids. Trimming took off 4 bases at V and 5 bases at J, with 18 bases between the two ends. The germline CDR1 and CDR2 sequences are SGHAT and FQNNGV. The CDR3 region has the DNA TGTGCCAGCAGCTCAGCCATAAGGGGACCTAACAATGAGCAGTTCTTC. It is translated as CASSSAIRGPNNEQFF.

The chain joins TRBV9 to TRBJ2-6, with a weak D call TRBD1 (5 bases). V dropped 2 bases and J dropped 4 bases, with 7 bases sitting between them. Germline lookup yields CDR1 SGDLS and CDR2 YYNGEE. This CDR3 is built from 14 residues. The DNA of the CDR3 is TGTGCCAGCAGCGTGGGGCAGGGGGCCAACGTCCTGACTTTC. Its protein product is CASSVGQGANVLTF.

The chain recombines TRBV9 with TRBJ2-7, with 9 bases identical to TRBD2. The CDR3 consists of 13 residues. J lost 6 bases, V lost 10 bases, and 11 bases had no gene match. CDR1 is SGDLS and CDR2 is YYNGEE in the germline V gene. Here the CDR3 DNA reads TGTGCCGTTTTGACTAGCGGTCCCTCCGAGCAGTACGTC. It translates to CAVLTSGPSEQYV.

The chain links TRBV12-3 or TRBV12-4 to TRBJ2-3, with no clear D. Between the trimmed V and J ends, which lost 3 bases and 10 bases, there was a span of 5 bases. This CDR3 has 10 residues. This CDR3 is CASSFRAQYF. For the CDR3, the DNA is TGTGCCAGCAGTTTCCGGGCGCAGTATTTT.

The V and J genes are TRBV12-3 or TRBV12-4 and TRBJ2-7; the D is unclear. The CDR3 has 11 residues. The ends were cut back, 2 bases at V and 5 bases at J, with 4 bases in the middle. The CDR3 DNA reads as TGTGCCAGCAGTTTAAGGCACGAGCAGTACTTC. Protein sequence: CASSLRHEQYF.

J is TRBJ1-1 and V is TRBV27, with D possibly being TRBD1 (6 bases). The CDR3 is 19 residues long. Trimming pared 3 bases from V and 4 bases from J, leaving 27 bases between. CDR1 and CDR2 from the germline V gene are MNHEY and SMNVEV (reference sequence). The CDR3 loop is CASSLSSSGTRPRGTEAFF. DNA for the CDR3: TGTGCCAGCAGTTTGTCCTCATCCGGGACAAGGCCTCGTGGCACTGAAGCTTTCTTT.

The gene calls are TRBV9 and TRBJ1-2; D is uncertain. The V and J ends lost 0 bases and 0 bases respectively, with 15 bases between them. Per the germline V gene, CDR1 is SGDLS and CDR2 is YYNGEE. The CDR3 loop spans 17 amino acids. CDR3 nucleotides: TGTGCCAGCAGCGTAGTCGCCAGCCCTGCGTCTAACTATGGCTACACCTTC. It codes for CASSVVASPASNYGYTF. Drawing the rest from reference TRBV9 and TRBJ1-2, the complete variable domain is DSGVTQTPKHLITATGQRVTLRCSPRSGDLSVYWYQQSLDQGLQFLIQYYNGEERAKGNILERFSAQQFPDLHSELNLSSLELGDSALYFCASSVVASPASNYGYTFGSGTRLTVV.

This clone occurred a few times. This chain links TRBV5-4 with TRBJ1-6, with D possibly TRBD1 on 5 matching bases. The CDR3 is 14 residues long. V was shortened by 3 bases and J by 4 bases, with 8 bases between the two germline ends. Per germline, CDR1 SGHNT and CDR2 YYREEE (reference sequence). For the CDR3, the DNA is TGTGCCAGCAGCTCGGGACGGTATAATTCACCCCTCCACTTT. This translates into CASSSGRYNSPLHF. Full variable domain (missing parts from reference TRBV5-4 and TRBJ1-6): ETGVTQSPTHLIKTRGQQVTLRCSSQSGHNTVSWYQQALGQGPQFIFQYYREEENGRGNFPPRFSGLQFPNYSSELNVNALELDDSALYLCASSSGRYNSPLHFGNGTRLTVT.

J is TRBJ1-1 and V is TRBV10-3; 9 nucleotides match TRBD1. In germline, CDR1 is ENHRY, CDR2 SYGVKD. J was trimmed by 8 bases and V by 1 base; bases with no gene match: 5. The CDR3 loop spans 14 amino acids. CDR3 sequence reads: CAISEWTGDMEAFF. The CDR3, as DNA: TGTGCCATCAGTGAGTGGACAGGGGACATGGAAGCTTTCTTT.